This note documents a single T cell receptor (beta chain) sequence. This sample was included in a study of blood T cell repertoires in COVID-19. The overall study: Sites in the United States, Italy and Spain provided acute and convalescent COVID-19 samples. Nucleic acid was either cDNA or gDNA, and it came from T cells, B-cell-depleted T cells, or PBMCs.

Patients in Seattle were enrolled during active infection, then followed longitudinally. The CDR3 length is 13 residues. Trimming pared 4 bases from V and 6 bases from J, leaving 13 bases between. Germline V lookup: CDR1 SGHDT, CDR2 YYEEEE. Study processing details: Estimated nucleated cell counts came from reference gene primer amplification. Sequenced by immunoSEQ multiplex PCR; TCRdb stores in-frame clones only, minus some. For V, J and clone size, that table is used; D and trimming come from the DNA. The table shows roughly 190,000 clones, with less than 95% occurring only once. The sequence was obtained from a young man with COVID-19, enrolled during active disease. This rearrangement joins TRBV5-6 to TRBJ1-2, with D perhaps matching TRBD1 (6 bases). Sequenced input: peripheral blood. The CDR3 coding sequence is TGTGCCAGCAGCAGTGCAGGGGCTGATGGCTACACCTTC. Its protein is CASSSAGADGYTF.